This T cell receptor beta chain was identified in a study of Ad26.COV2.S vaccination and SARS-CoV-2 variants. About the study: Once or twice, 56 days apart, Ad26.COV2.S was delivered intramuscularly.

This clone was seen only once. Trimming stripped 2 bases from V and 7 bases from J, with 15 bases between. From germline, CDR1 is SSHAT and CDR2 FNYEAQ (reference sequence). The CDR3 covers 15 residues. Treatment described: about 20 received Ad26.COV2.S at low or high dose, single or two shots; 5 received placebo; per-sample allocation not given. The investigators took samples on day 63 after the first vaccine or placebo injection. Boston hosted the donor, who was an adult aged 18-55 years. Generated by immunoSEQ multiplex PCR, the TCRdb table keeps only in-frame clones and is missing some. Of roughly 420,000 clones in the sample, approximately 87% were seen once.

This rearrangement joins TRBV7-7 to TRBJ2-1; a possible D gene is TRBD1 (6 bases). The sequences come from peripheral blood, collected in a trial of Ad26.COV2.S vaccine versus placebo. The sequence was collected from a person between 18 and 60 years old who received the Ad26.COV2.S COVID-19 vaccine or a placebo. The CDR3 is CASSLITGLVNEQFF. CDR3 DNA: TGTGCCAGCAGCTTAATCACAGGGTTGGTAAATGAGCAGTTCTTC.